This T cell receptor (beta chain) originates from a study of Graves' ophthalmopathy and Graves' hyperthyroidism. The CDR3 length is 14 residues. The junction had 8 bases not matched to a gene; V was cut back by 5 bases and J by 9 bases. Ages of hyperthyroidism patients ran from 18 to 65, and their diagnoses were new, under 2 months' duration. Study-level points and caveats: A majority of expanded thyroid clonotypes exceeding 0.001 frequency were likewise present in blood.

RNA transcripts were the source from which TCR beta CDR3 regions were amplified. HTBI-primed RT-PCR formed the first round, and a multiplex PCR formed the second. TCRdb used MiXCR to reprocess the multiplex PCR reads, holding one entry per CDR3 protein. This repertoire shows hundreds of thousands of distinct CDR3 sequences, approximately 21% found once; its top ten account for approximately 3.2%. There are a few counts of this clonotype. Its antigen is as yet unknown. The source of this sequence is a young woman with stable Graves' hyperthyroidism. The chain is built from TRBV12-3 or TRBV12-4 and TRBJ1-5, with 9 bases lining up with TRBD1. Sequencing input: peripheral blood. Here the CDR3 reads CASSPPGQGAPQHF. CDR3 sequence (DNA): TGTGCCAGCAGTCCCCCGGGACAGGGTGCGCCCCAGCATTTT.